The rows below give T cell receptor beta chains drawn from one sample of a study of blood T cell repertoires in COVID-19. The repertoire was sequenced with immunoSEQ multiplex PCR; TCRdb's copy has only in-frame clones and lacks some. The profile shows 90,000 to 150,000 clones, around 86% of them singletons. The sequenced material came from peripheral blood. These receptors came from a man at least 80 years old with acute or convalescent COVID-19. CDR3s include the opening cysteine and the closing phenylalanine or tryptophan. D genes are given only for firm matches. Size values are once, few and many counts, or a class for expanded clones, and some rows have none.

size	V	J	D	CDR3	DNA
NA	TRBV21-1	TRBJ1-1	NA	CASSKEKKGLNTEAFF	TGTGCCAGCAGCAAAGAGAAAAAGGGGTTAAACACTGAAGCTTTCTTT
NA	TRBV3-1/TRBV3-2	TRBJ2-7	TRBD2	CASSRTRLAGAPLEQYF	TGTGCCAGCAGCCGAACCCGACTAGCGGGGGCTCCGCTGGAGCAGTACTTC
NA	TRBV10-3	TRBJ1-4	NA	CAISEGQGFEKLFF	TGTGCCATCAGTGAGGGGCAGGGGTTTGAAAAACTGTTTTTT
NA	TRBV19	TRBJ1-2	NA	CASTGIYGYTF	TGTGCCAGTACCGGGATTTATGGCTACACCTTC
NA	TRBV6-5	TRBJ2-7	TRBD1	CASRATGAKEQYF	TGTGCCAGCAGGGCGACAGGGGCTAAGGAGCAGTACTTC
NA	TRBV5-1	TRBJ2-7	TRBD1	CASSLVGQGGNYEQYF	TGCGCCAGCAGCTTGGTCGGACAGGGGGGAAACTACGAGCAGTACTTC
NA	TRBV5-6	TRBJ1-6	NA	CASSLVGVGQYNSPLHF	TGTGCCAGCAGCTTGGTCGGTGTCGGACAGTACAATTCACCCCTCCACTTT
once	TRBV10-3	TRBJ1-5	NA	CAISESAEEPQHF	TGTGCCATCAGTGAGTCTGCCGAGGAGCCCCAGCATTTT
NA	TRBV6-5	TRBJ1-2	NA	CASRDTVGYYGYTF	TGTGCCAGCAGGGACACCGTTGGGTACTATGGCTACACCTTC
NA	TRBV28	TRBJ1-2	NA	CASSLGSADYGYTF	TGTGCCAGCAGTTTAGGGTCGGCGGACTATGGCTACACCTTC
NA	TRBV5-1	TRBJ2-1	NA	CASSLGQGFGNEQFF	TGCGCCAGCAGCTTGGGCCAGGGGTTTGGGAATGAGCAGTTCTTC
NA	TRBV2	TRBJ1-1	NA	CASSARDTSNTEAFF	TGTGCCAGCAGTGCCCGGGACACCTCGAACACTGAAGCTTTCTTT
few	TRBV5-1	TRBJ1-2	NA	CASSLGGPQQGYYGYTF	TGCGCCAGCAGCTTGGGAGGTCCACAGCAGGGATACTATGGCTACACCTTC
NA	TRBV5-1	TRBJ1-1	TRBD1	CASSLAGGGRDVNTEAFF	TGCGCCAGCAGCTTGGCAGGGGGCGGAAGGGATGTGAACACTGAAGCTTTCTTT
NA	TRBV19	TRBJ2-7	TRBD2	CASSRGTSVRNEQYF	TGTGCCAGTAGCCGCGGGACTAGCGTTCGGAACGAGCAGTACTTC
NA	TRBV24-1	TRBJ2-5	NA	CATSEPGLGGETQYF	TGTGCCACCAGTGAGCCGGGACTCGGAGGGGAGACCCAGTACTTC
NA	TRBV18	TRBJ2-5	TRBD1	CASSPGQGAAETQYF	TGTGCCAGCTCCCCTGGACAGGGGGCAGCAGAGACCCAGTACTTC
once	TRBV27	TRBJ1-1	TRBD1	CASSFQDRGRFEAFF	TGTGCCAGCAGTTTTCAGGACAGGGGGCGCTTTGAAGCTTTCTTT
NA	TRBV4-2	TRBJ2-1	NA	CASSQTGLRDNEQFF	TGTGCCAGCAGCCAAACCGGGCTGAGGGACAATGAGCAGTTCTTC
once	TRBV18	TRBJ2-1	TRBD2	CASSPLRLAGNNEQFF	TGTGCCAGCTCACCACTAAGACTAGCGGGAAACAATGAGCAGTTCTTC
NA	TRBV24-1	TRBJ2-2	NA	CATRSNTGELFF	TGTGCCACGCGATCGAACACCGGGGAGCTGTTTTTT
NA	TRBV28	TRBJ1-2	NA	CASSVLQATNYGYTF	TGTGCCAGCAGTGTATTACAGGCTACTAACTATGGCTACACCTTC
NA	TRBV18	TRBJ2-2	NA	CASSTGTAGELFF	TGTGCCAGCTCAACAGGGACGGCCGGGGAGCTGTTTTTT
NA	TRBV2	TRBJ1-4	TRBD1	CASEKNRGNEKLFF	TGTGCCAGCGAGAAGAACAGGGGGAATGAAAAACTGTTTTTT
many	TRBV18	TRBJ2-1	NA	CASSLKEGAEQFF	TGTGCCAGCTCCCTTAAAGAGGGTGCAGAGCAGTTCTTC
NA	TRBV7-3	TRBJ1-1	TRBD1	CASSLTGGVVNTEAFF	TGTGCCAGCAGCTTAACAGGGGGCGTCGTGAACACTGAAGCTTTCTTT
NA	TRBV6-4	TRBJ2-5	NA	CASRWGTHHPGEETQYF	TGTGCCAGCAGATGGGGGACACATCACCCCGGGGAAGAGACCCAGTACTTC
few	TRBV28	TRBJ2-4	NA	CASSGHGVAKNIQYF	TGTGCCAGCAGTGGACATGGGGTTGCCAAAAACATTCAGTACTTC
NA	TRBV6-6	TRBJ1-2	NA	CASSSFQGDGYTF	TGTGCCAGCAGTTCCTTCCAGGGCGATGGCTACACCTTC
few	TRBV11-2	TRBJ1-4	TRBD1	CASSFTAGGVEKLFF	TGTGCCAGCAGCTTTACTGCAGGGGGCGTGGAAAAACTGTTTTTT
few	TRBV12-5	TRBJ1-2	NA	CASGLGVAAKNYGYTF	TGTGCTAGTGGTTTAGGAGTGGCAGCAAAGAACTATGGCTACACCTTC
NA	TRBV7-2	TRBJ1-5	TRBD1	CASSLTGTDNQPQHF	TGTGCCAGCAGCTTAACCGGGACAGACAATCAGCCCCAGCATTTT
once	TRBV27	TRBJ2-1	TRBD2	CASRPRRLAAYNEQFF	TGTGCCAGCAGACCTAGGCGACTAGCGGCTTACAATGAGCAGTTCTTC
NA	TRBV5-1	TRBJ2-5	TRBD1	CASSLAGTGTETQYF	TGCGCCAGCAGCTTGGCCGGGACAGGGACAGAGACCCAGTACTTC
NA	TRBV30	TRBJ2-7	TRBD1	CAWSVRGTGSAVQYF	TGTGCCTGGAGTGTACGAGGGACAGGTTCCGCGGTGCAGTACTTC
NA	TRBV20-1	TRBJ1-4	NA	CSANLGKELFF	TGCAGTGCGAACCTCGGGAAGGAACTGTTTTTT
NA	TRBV3-1/TRBV3-2	TRBJ2-2	NA	CASSPRQANTGELFF	TGTGCCAGCAGCCCCCGACAGGCGAACACCGGGGAGCTGTTTTTT
once	TRBV10-2	TRBJ1-2	NA	CASSAGHINYGYTF	TGCGCCAGCAGTGCGGGACACATCAACTATGGCTACACCTTC
NA	TRBV30	TRBJ1-2	NA	CAWSVPANTYGYTF	TGTGCCTGGAGTGTTCCCGCGAATACCTATGGCTACACCTTC
NA	TRBV6-5	TRBJ1-2	NA	CASSGGYGYTF	TGTGCCAGCTCGGGGGGCTATGGCTACACCTTC
many	TRBV14	TRBJ1-6	TRBD1	CASSQGQGANSPLHF	TGTGCCAGCAGCCAAGGACAGGGGGCTAATTCACCCCTCCACTTT
NA	TRBV6-5	TRBJ2-1	TRBD2	CASTSIAGVANEQFF	TGTGCCAGCACCAGCATAGCGGGAGTGGCGAATGAGCAGTTCTTC
few	TRBV10-1	TRBJ1-2	NA	CASSEAESTSKDSLVSYGYTF	TGCGCCAGCAGTGAGGCGGAGTCCACTTCAAAGGACAGCCTAGTGAGCTATGGCTACACCTTC
NA	TRBV21-1	TRBJ2-5	NA	CASSKEGAETQYF	TGTGCCAGCAGCAAAGAAGGGGCAGAGACCCAGTACTTC
NA	TRBV27	TRBJ1-5	NA	CASIMTGPNSNQPQHF	TGTGCCAGCATCATGACAGGTCCGAATAGCAATCAGCCCCAGCATTTT
NA	TRBV7-5	TRBJ1-1	NA	CVRSTGQVWNTEAFF	TGTGTCAGAAGCACCGGACAGGTTTGGAACACTGAAGCTTTCTTT
NA	TRBV6-5	TRBJ1-1	NA	CASSRGKNTEAFF	TGTGCCAGCTCCAGGGGTAAAAACACTGAAGCTTTCTTT
NA	TRBV28	TRBJ1-3	NA	CASSTRTVSGNTIYF	TGTGCCAGCAGTACAAGGACAGTGTCTGGAAACACCATATATTTT
once	TRBV7-2	TRBJ1-1	TRBD1	CASSLEGDRLNTEAFF	TGTGCCAGCAGCTTAGAAGGGGACAGATTGAACACTGAAGCTTTCTTT
NA	TRBV7-9	TRBJ1-4	NA	CASSKPTSGLLNEKLFF	TGTGCCAGCAGCAAACCGACTTCGGGACTGCTTAATGAAAAACTGTTTTTT
NA	TRBV4-1	TRBJ1-6	NA	CASSQGPGLNSPLHF	TGCGCCAGCAGCCAGGGTCCGGGTTTGAATTCACCCCTCCACTTT
NA	TRBV5-1	TRBJ1-2	NA	CASSPGYYGYTF	TGCGCCAGCAGCCCGGGATACTATGGCTACACCTTC
NA	TRBV3-1/TRBV3-2	TRBJ2-5	TRBD1	CASSHRQGAETQYF	TGTGCCAGCAGCCACAGACAGGGAGCAGAGACCCAGTACTTC
NA	TRBV27	TRBJ1-5	NA	CASRTLLGGNQPQHF	TGTGCCAGCCGAACCCTCCTAGGAGGCAATCAGCCCCAGCATTTT
NA	TRBV5-1	TRBJ1-2	NA	CASSTQGPNYGYTF	TGCGCCAGCAGCACACAGGGACCTAACTATGGCTACACCTTC